This T cell receptor beta chain was sequenced in a study of T cell repertoires in cytomegalovirus infection. Study-level background: Recently identified HLA-C-restricted CMV epitopes were among the peptides used. Shared public TCR beta signatures pointed to both CMV infection and a matching HLA type. The study, taken as a whole, reports: Dominant in the ex vivo response were TCR beta clonotypes restricted by HLA-C and specific for CMV.

A remark on this clonotype: Its cognate antigen is unknown.

Each CDR3 protein gets one entry after TCRdb re-called the reads with MiXCR. The repertoire holds about 900,000 distinct CDR3 sequences, with roughly 30% as singletons. CDR1 and CDR2 from the germline V gene are MGHDK and SYGVNS. This CDR3 is built from 15 residues. V lost 6 bases to trimming and J lost 9 bases, with 23 bases between them. This TCR was sampled from a human donor in good health (CMV status not recorded). Some clones in this sample may be carry-over from other donors' samples. The specimen was cultured CD8+ T cells from PBMCs, collected from culture after CMV antigen stimulation. The chain is built from TRBV25-1 and TRBJ1-1; a possible D gene is TRBD1 (5 bases). As DNA, the CDR3 is TGTGCCAGCAGGGAAGTGGGGCGAAAGCAGGAGAAAGCTTTCTTT. This gives the protein CASREVGRKQEKAFF.